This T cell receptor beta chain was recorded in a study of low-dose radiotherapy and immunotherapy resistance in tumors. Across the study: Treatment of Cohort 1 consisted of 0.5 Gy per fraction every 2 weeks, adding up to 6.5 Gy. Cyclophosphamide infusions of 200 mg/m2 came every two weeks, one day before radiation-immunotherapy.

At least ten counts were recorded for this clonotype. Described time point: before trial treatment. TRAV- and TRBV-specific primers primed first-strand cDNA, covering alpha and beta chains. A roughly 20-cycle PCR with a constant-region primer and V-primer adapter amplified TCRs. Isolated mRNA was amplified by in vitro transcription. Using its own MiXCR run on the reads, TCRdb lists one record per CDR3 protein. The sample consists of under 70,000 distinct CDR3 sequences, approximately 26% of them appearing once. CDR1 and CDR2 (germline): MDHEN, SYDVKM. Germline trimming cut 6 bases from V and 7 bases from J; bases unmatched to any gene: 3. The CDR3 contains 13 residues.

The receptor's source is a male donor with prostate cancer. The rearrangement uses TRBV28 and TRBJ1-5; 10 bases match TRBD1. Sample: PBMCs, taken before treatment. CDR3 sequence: CASRGTGEQPQHF. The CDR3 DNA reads TGTGCCAGCAGGGGGACAGGGGAACAGCCCCAGCATTTT.